The table lists the clone carrying this TCR beta chain with many counts. Its target is unknown. Active moderate-to-severe ophthalmopathy, Clinical Activity Score at least 3, NOSPECS at least 4, under 3 months' duration. These data originate in a study of T cells in Graves' hyperthyroidism and ophthalmopathy. Whole-study results and caveats: Most thyroid clonotypes expanded above 0.001 were also detected in blood.

The germline gives CDR1 SQVTM, CDR2 ANQGSEA. The CDR3 contains 15 residues. With 6 bases removed from V and 1 base from J, the gap between germline ends came to 18 bases. There were TCR beta CDR3 regions amplified from RNA transcripts. Carried out on the TCR CDR3, a first-round RT-PCR used the HTBI primer set. In TCRdb, the multiplex PCR reads were re-called with MiXCR into one record per CDR3 protein. The sample holds some 580,000 distinct CDR3 sequences, roughly 15% seen once. The chain carries TRBV29-1 and TRBJ1-1, with D possibly matching TRBD1 (6 bases). This sequence originates from a woman aged 40 to 50 with Graves' ophthalmopathy. The sample taken for sequencing was blood. CDR3 sequence (DNA): TGCAGCGTCCCCAGACGGGGGGGCGCGAACACTGAAGCTTTCTTT. As protein: CSVPRRGGANTEAFF.